Sequencing of this T cell receptor (beta chain) was carried out in a study of response to subunit inactivated influenza vaccine. Findings and limits, study-wide: Authors suggested few new T cells are recruited by each seasonal influenza vaccination.

TCRdb itself ran the RT-PCR reads through MiXCR, one entry per CDR3 protein. The sample includes about 520,000 distinct CDR3 sequences, around 25% of them seen just once. CDR3 length equals 14 residues. With 4 bases removed from V and 2 bases from J, the gap between germline ends came to 10 bases. The germline V gene has CDR1 SGHTA and CDR2 FQGNSA. The sample holds a few counts of this clonotype. The antigen is unknown. J is TRBJ2-3 and V is TRBV7-2, with D maybe TRBD1 (6 bases). This TCR derives from a man aged 50-60 years who received an inactivated influenza vaccine. This specimen was CD4+ T cells sorted from PBMCs, taken about 5 days after vaccination. CDR3 in DNA: TGTGCCAGCAGCTCAGGGGTCACCACAGATACGCAGTATTTT. This codes for CASSSGVTTDTQYF. The whole variable domain, filled in from reference TRBV7-2 and TRBJ2-3, reads GAGVSQSPSNKVTEKGKDVELRCDPISGHTALYWYRQSLGQGLEFLIYFQGNSAPDKSGLPSDRFSAERTGGSVSTLTIQRTQQEDSAVYLCASSSGVTTDTQYFGPGTRLTVL.